This record concerns one T cell receptor (beta chain) sequence. Investigators sought sequencing depths of between 1 in 200,000 and 1 in 1 million T cells. Generated by immunoSEQ multiplex PCR, the TCRdb table keeps only in-frame clones and is missing some. The data hold approximately 80,000 clones, with 86% observed a single time. The data were taken from a study of cytotoxic CD8 clonotypes in ibrutinib-treated CLL. Across the study: By median around 70 months, approximately 12 had progressed and about 15 stayed remitted; responses had been 2 complete and some 25 partial.

This CDR3 contains 14 residues. The germline CDR1 and CDR2 sequences are SGHTS and YDEGEE. V shed 2 bases and J shed 4 bases, with 12 bases lying between them. The origin of this receptor is a human donor with chronic lymphocytic leukemia. The chain links TRBV5-8 to TRBJ1-2, with D perhaps TRBD1 (6 bases). Here the sequenced sample was PBMCs, taken before ibrutinib treatment. CDR3 nucleotide sequence: TGTGCCAGCAGCTTAGGACAGCAACGCTATGGCTACACCTTC. Translation gives CASSLGQQRYGYTF.